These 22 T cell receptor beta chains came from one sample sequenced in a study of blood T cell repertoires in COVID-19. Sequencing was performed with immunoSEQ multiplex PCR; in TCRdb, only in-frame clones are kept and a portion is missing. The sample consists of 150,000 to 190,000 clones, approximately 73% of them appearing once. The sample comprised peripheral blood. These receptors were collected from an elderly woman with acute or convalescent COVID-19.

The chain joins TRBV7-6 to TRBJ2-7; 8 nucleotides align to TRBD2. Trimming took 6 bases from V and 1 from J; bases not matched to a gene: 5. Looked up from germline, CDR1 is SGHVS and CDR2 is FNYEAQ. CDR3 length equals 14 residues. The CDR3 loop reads CASSRGGTSYEQYF. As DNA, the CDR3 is TGTGCCAGCAGTCGGGGGGGTACTTCCTACGAGCAGTACTTC.

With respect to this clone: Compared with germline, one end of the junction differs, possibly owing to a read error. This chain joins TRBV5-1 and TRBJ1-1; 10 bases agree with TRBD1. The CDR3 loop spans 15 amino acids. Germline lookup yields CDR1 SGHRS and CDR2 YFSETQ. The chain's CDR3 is CASSSDRGLKTEAFF. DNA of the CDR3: TGCGCCAGCAGCTCAGACAGGGGGCTGAAGACTGAAGCTTTCTTT.

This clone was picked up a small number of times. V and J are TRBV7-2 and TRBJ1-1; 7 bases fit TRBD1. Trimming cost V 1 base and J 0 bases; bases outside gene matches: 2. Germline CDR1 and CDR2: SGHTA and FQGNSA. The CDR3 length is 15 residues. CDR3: CASSLGTGMNTEAFF. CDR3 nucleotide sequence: TGTGCCAGCAGCTTAGGGACAGGCATGAACACTGAAGCTTTCTTT.

DNA for the CDR3: TGTGCCAGCAGCTTAATGTTATCGGGATCGGGAAACACCATATATTTT. Translated, it gives CASSLMLSGSGNTIYF. This chain links TRBV7-2 with TRBJ1-3, with D hard to call. Germline V gene lookup returns CDR1 SGHTA and CDR2 FQGNSA. V was trimmed by 2 bases and J by 4 bases, leaving 15 bases between them. The CDR3 has 16 amino acids.

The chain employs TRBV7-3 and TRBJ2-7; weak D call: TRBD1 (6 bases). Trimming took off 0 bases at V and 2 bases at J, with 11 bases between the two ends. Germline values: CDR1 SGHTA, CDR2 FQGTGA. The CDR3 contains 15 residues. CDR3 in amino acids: CASSLTGDNTYEQYF. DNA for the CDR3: TGTGCCAGCAGCTTAACGGGGGACAATACCTACGAGCAGTACTTC.

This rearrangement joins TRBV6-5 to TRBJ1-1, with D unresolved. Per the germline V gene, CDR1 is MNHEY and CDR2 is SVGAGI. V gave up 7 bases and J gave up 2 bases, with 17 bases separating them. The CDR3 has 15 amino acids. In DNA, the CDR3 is TGTGCCAGCATTCCCCGCCGGTCTCCTAACACTGAAGCTTTCTTT. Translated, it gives CASIPRRSPNTEAFF.

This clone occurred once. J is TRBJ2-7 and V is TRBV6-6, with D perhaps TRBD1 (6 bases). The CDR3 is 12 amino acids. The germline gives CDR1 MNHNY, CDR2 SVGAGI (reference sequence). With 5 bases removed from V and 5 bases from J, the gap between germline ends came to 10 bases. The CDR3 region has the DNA TGTGCCAGCAGTACACAGGGTAACGAGCAGTACTTC. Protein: CASSTQGNEQYF.

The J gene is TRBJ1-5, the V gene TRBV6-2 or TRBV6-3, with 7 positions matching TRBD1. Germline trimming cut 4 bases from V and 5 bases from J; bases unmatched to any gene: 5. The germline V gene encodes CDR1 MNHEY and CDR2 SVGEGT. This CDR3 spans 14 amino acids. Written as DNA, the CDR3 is TGTGCCAGCAGTTGGGACAGCCGGGATCAGCCCCAGCATTTT. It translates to CASSWDSRDQPQHF.

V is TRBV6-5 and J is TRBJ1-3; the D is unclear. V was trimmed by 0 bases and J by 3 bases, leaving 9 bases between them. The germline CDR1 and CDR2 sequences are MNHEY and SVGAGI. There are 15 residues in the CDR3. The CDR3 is CASSYSKDFGNTIYF. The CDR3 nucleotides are TGTGCCAGCAGTTACTCGAAAGACTTTGGAAACACCATATATTTT.

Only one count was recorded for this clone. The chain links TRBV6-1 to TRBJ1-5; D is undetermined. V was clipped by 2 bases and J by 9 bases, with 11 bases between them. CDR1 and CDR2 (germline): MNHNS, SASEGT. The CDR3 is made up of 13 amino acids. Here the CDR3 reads CASSELGVRPQHF. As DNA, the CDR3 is TGTGCCAGCAGTGAACTCGGGGTTCGGCCCCAGCATTTT.

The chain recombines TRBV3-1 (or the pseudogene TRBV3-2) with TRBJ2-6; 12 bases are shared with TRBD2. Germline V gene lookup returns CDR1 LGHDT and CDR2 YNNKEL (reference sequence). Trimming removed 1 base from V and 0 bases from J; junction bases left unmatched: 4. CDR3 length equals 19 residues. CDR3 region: CASSQVRTSGASGANVLTF. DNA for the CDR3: TGTGCCAGCAGCCAAGTCAGGACTAGCGGGGCCTCTGGGGCCAACGTCCTGACTTTC.

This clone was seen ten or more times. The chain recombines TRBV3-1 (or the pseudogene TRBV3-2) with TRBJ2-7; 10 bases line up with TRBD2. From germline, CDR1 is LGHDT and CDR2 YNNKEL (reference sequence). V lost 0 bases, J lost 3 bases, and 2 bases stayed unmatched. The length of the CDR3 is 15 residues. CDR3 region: CASSQELAGIYEQYF. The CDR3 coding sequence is TGTGCCAGCAGCCAAGAACTAGCGGGGATCTACGAGCAGTACTTC.

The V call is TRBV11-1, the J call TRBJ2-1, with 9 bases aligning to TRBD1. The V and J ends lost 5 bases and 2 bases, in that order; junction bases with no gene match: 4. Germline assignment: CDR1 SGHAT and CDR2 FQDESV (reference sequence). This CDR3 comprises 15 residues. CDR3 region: CASSLDRGPYNEQFF. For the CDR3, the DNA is TGTGCCAGCAGCCTGGACAGGGGACCCTACAATGAGCAGTTCTTC.

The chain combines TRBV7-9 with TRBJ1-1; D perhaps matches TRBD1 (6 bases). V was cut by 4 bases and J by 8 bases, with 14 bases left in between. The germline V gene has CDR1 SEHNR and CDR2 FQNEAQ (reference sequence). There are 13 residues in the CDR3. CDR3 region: CASSSTGQKEAFF. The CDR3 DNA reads TGTGCCAGCAGCTCTACAGGACAGAAAGAAGCTTTCTTT.

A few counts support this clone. The chain's CDR3 is CASSQEDRNSNQPQHF. Written as DNA, the CDR3 is TGCGCCAGCAGCCAAGAAGACAGAAATAGCAATCAGCCCCAGCATTTT. The chain has TRBV4-1 and TRBJ1-5; the D gene is possibly TRBD1 (5 bases). V was clipped by 0 bases and J by 0 bases, with 9 bases between them. The CDR3 extends over 16 amino acids. CDR1 MGHRA and CDR2 YSYEKL come from the germline V gene.

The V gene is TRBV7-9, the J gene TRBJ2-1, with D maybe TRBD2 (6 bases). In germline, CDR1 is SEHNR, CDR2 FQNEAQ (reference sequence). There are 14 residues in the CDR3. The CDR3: CAFRERSQTNEQFF. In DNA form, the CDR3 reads TGTGCTTTTCGGGAGAGGAGCCAGACCAATGAGCAGTTCTTC.

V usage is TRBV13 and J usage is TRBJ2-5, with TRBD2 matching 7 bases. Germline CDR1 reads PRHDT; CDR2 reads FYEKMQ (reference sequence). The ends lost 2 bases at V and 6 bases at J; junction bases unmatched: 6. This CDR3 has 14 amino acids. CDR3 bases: TGTGCCAGCAGCTTATGGGAGGGCCTTAAGACCCAGTACTTC. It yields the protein CASSLWEGLKTQYF.

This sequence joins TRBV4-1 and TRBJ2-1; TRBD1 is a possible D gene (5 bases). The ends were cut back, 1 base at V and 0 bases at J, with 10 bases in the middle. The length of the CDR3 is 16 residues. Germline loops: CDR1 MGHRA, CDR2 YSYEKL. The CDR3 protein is CASSQGWGVSYNEQFF. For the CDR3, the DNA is TGCGCCAGCAGCCAAGGATGGGGCGTCTCCTACAATGAGCAGTTCTTC.

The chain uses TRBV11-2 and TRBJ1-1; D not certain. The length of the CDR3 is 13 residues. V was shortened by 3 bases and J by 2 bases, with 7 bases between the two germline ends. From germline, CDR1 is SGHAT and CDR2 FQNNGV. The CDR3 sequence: CASSLTLNTEAFF. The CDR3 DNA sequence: TGTGCCAGCAGCTTGACACTCAACACTGAAGCTTTCTTT.

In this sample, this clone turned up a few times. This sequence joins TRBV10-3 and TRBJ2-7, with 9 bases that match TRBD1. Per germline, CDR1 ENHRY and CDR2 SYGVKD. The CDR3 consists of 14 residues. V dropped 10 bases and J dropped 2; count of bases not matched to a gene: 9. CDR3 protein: CATEQGQGPYEQYF. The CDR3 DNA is TGTGCCACCGAACAGGGACAGGGTCCCTACGAGCAGTACTTC.

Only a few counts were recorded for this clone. CDR3 coding DNA: TGTGCCAGCAGCCCGGCCAGCGGGGTAAGCACAGATACGCAGTATTTT. It is translated as CASSPASGVSTDTQYF. V gene TRBV4-2 combines with J gene TRBJ2-3, with 7 bases lining up with TRBD2. Germline lookup yields CDR1 LGHNA and CDR2 YNFKEQ. The CDR3 spans 16 residues. Trimming cost V 4 bases and J 0 bases; bases outside gene matches: 7.

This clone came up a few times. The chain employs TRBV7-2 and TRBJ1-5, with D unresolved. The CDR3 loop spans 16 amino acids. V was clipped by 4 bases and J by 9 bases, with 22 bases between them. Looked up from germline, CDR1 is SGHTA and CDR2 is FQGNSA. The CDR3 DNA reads TGTGCCAGCAGCTCTGTGGGTATCGGAGTGAGTCGGCCCCAGCATTTT. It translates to CASSSVGIGVSRPQHF.